The next 18 T cell receptor beta chains were all read from a single sample in a study of T cells in Graves' hyperthyroidism and ophthalmopathy. Amplification yielded TCR beta CDR3 regions, with RNA transcripts as the source. In the first-round RT-PCR of the TCR CDR3, the HTBI primer set was used. One entry per CDR3 protein results from TCRdb running MiXCR on the multiplex PCR reads. The sample comprises about 130,000 distinct CDR3 sequences, roughly a fifth of which are singletons, and 60% to 70% rests with the top ten. The material sequenced was blood. These receptors originate from a woman in her 50s with Graves' hyperthyroidism that later progressed to Graves' ophthalmopathy.

The chain has TRBV28 and TRBJ2-1; D perhaps matches TRBD2 (6 bases). The germline V gene has CDR1 MDHEN and CDR2 SYDVKM. The CDR3 totals 17 residues. Trimming took off 3 bases at V and 9 bases at J, with 24 bases between the two ends. The CDR3 protein is CASSFWSGLTGFSEQFF. In DNA form, the CDR3 reads TGTGCCAGCAGTTTTTGGAGCGGGCTAACGGGTTTTAGTGAGCAGTTCTTC.

V gene TRBV11-2 combines with J gene TRBJ2-2; TRBD1 agrees at 9 bases. Germline CDR1 reads SGHAT; CDR2 reads FQNNGV. J was trimmed by 5 bases and V by 4 bases; bases with no gene match: 2. This CDR3 spans 14 amino acids. CDR3 in DNA: TGTGCCAGCAGCTGGGGACAGGGAACCGGGGAGCTGTTTTTT. It translates to CASSWGQGTGELFF. The variable domain in full, with the rest retrieved from reference TRBV11-2 and TRBJ2-2, is EAGVAQSPRYKIIEKRQSVAFWCNPISGHATLYWYQQILGQGPKLLIQFQNNGVVDDSQLPKDRFSAERLKGVDSTLKIQPAKLEDSAVYLCASSWGQGTGELFFGEGSRLTVL.

This clonotype showed up just a few times. This rearrangement joins TRBV6-1 to TRBJ1-3; TRBD1 might be the D (5 bases). From germline, CDR1 is MNHNS and CDR2 SASEGT. The CDR3 consists of 13 residues. Between the trimmed V and J ends, which lost 6 bases and 8 bases, there was a span of 14 bases. The CDR3 region has the DNA TGTGCCAGCAGGAGACCCGCGGGGGACACCATATATTTT. It is translated as CASRRPAGDTIYF.

Details on this clonotype: Possible read error: a much larger clone is one base away. This chain joins TRBV2 and TRBJ2-7; D uncertain. Deletions cut 2 bases from V and 4 bases from J, with 6 bases between. The CDR3 covers 12 residues. The germline V gene encodes CDR1 SNHLY and CDR2 FYNNEI. The CDR3 DNA sequence: TGTGCCAGCAGTGAATTGACGTACGAGCAGTACTTC. Translation gives CASSELTYEQYF.

This clonotype was recorded many times. J is TRBJ1-4 and V is TRBV18; D gene ambiguous. Trimming removed 4 bases from V and 3 bases from J, with 12 bases in between. The germline CDR1 and CDR2 sequences are KGHSH and LQKENI. This CDR3 comprises 15 residues. This chain's CDR3 is CASSRFKGPNEKLFF. As DNA, the CDR3 is TGTGCCAGCTCACGATTTAAAGGTCCTAATGAAAAACTGTTTTTT.

The table lists this clonotype with many counts. The V gene is TRBV20-1, the J gene TRBJ2-1; 7 bases align to TRBD2. The CDR3 is made up of 14 amino acids. Germline V lookup: CDR1 DFQATT, CDR2 SNEGSKA (reference sequence). V was pared by 3 bases and J by 3 bases, with 5 bases of the junction left unmatched. CDR3 sequence: CSARDLAGYNEQFF. CDR3 in DNA: TGCAGTGCTAGGGACTTAGCGGGCTACAATGAGCAGTTCTTC.

The rearrangement links TRBV29-1 to TRBJ1-2; tentative D call: TRBD1 (5 bases). V lost 5 bases, J lost 4 bases, and 11 bases lay in between. Germline CDR1 and CDR2: SQVTM and ANQGSEA. The length of the CDR3 is 12 residues. The DNA for the CDR3 is TGCAGCGTTCCCGGGGGGGGCTATGGCTACACCTTC. Protein: CSVPGGGYGYTF.

This clonotype has ten or more counts. This chain connects TRBV2 to TRBJ1-1, with a weak D call TRBD1 (6 bases). Germline V lookup: CDR1 SNHLY, CDR2 FYNNEI. The CDR3 is 13 residues long. V lost 7 bases and J lost 6, with 15 bases in between. CDR3 region: CASTTGFSAEAFF. The CDR3 nucleotides read TGTGCCAGCACGACAGGATTTTCCGCTGAAGCTTTCTTT.

There are many counts of this clonotype. CDR3: CASKEASAVGTQYF. The CDR3 nucleotides read TGTGCCAGCAAGGAGGCTAGCGCAGTTGGGACCCAGTACTTC. V and J are TRBV27 and TRBJ2-5; maybe TRBD2 (6 bases). The CDR3 has 14 residues. Germline V gene data show CDR1 as MNHEY and CDR2 as SMNVEV (reference sequence). Trimming took 7 bases from V and 7 from J, leaving 19 bases between them.

This clonotype has a count of ten or more. This chain links TRBV28 with TRBJ2-1; 9 bases align to TRBD2. This CDR3 comprises 15 residues. Germline CDR1 and CDR2: MDHEN and SYDVKM. Trimming removed 3 bases from V and 4 bases from J; junction bases left unmatched: 4. DNA for the CDR3: TGTGCCAGCAGTTTCGTAACTAGCGGGTACAATGAGCAGTTCTTC. It yields the protein CASSFVTSGYNEQFF. Full variable domain (outside the CDR3, taken from reference TRBV28 and TRBJ2-1): DVKVTQSSRYLVKRTGEKVFLECVQDMDHENMFWYRQDPGLGLRLIYFSYDVKMKEKGDIPEGYSVSREKKERFSLILESASTNQTSMYLCASSFVTSGYNEQFFGPGTRLTVL.

This clonotype was counted ten times or more. The J gene is TRBJ2-1, the V gene TRBV6-1; 13 bases align to TRBD2. V trimming: 8 bases; J trimming: 3 bases; junction bases outside the gene matches: 7. Germline assignment: CDR1 MNHNS and CDR2 SASEGT. The CDR3 length is 16 residues. The CDR3 DNA reads as TGTGCCAGCCTCGGGACTAGCGGGAATAGCTACAATGAGCAGTTCTTC. It specifies CASLGTSGNSYNEQFF.

The table lists this clonotype with many counts. The chain couples TRBV28 to TRBJ2-1, with D perhaps matching TRBD2 (5 bases). Trimming took 2 bases from V and 10 from J, leaving 15 bases between them. The CDR3 has 14 amino acids. Germline V gene sequence: CDR1 MDHEN, CDR2 SYDVKM. In nucleotides, the CDR3 is TGTGCCAGCAGTTTAATTAAGGGCCAGCGGGAGCAGTTCTTC. Its translation is CASSLIKGQREQFF.

This clonotype was observed a few times. At one end the junction does not follow the germline gene, possibly because of a read error. The chain is built from TRBV29-1 and TRBJ1-3; D is possibly TRBD1 (5 bases). The V gene's germline CDR1 is SQVTM and CDR2 ANQGSEA. The CDR3 runs to 12 residues. The CDR3: CSVGDGGKTIYF. CDR3 bases: TGCAGCGTCGGGGACGGAGGAAAGACCATATATTTT.

The chain links TRBV29-1 to TRBJ1-1, with D unresolved. The V gene's germline CDR1 is SQVTM and CDR2 ANQGSEA. V lost 6 bases to trimming and J lost 5 bases, with 13 bases between them. This CDR3 spans 12 amino acids. The CDR3 nucleotides read TGCAGCGTAGCCGAGGGAGGGACTGAAGCTTTCTTT. Its translation: CSVAEGGTEAFF.

This clonotype was observed many times. The rearrangement joins TRBV3-1 to TRBJ1-2; no firm D call. The CDR3 extends over 14 amino acids. CDR1 is LGHDT, CDR2 YNNKEL, per germline (reference sequence). Trimming left V 1 base short and J 4 bases short, with 10 bases between. CDR3 DNA: TGTGCCAGCAGCCAAGCGGTATCCGTCTATGGCTACACCTTC. Residues: CASSQAVSVYGYTF.

The table lists this clonotype with a count of one. The genes are TRBV20-1 and TRBJ1-1; TRBD1 matches 8 bases. Germline V lookup: CDR1 DFQATT, CDR2 SNEGSKA (reference sequence). The ends lost 3 bases at V and 0 bases at J; junction bases unmatched: 6. The CDR3 runs to 15 residues. The CDR3 reads CSASRTGRMNTEAFF. The CDR3 bases are TGCAGTGCTAGTAGGACAGGGAGGATGAACACTGAAGCTTTCTTT.

V is TRBV20-1 and J is TRBJ1-4; a possible D gene is TRBD1 (6 bases). The CDR3 totals 12 residues. The ends were cut back, 5 bases at V and 8 bases at J, with 12 bases in the middle. Germline V gene lookup returns CDR1 DFQATT and CDR2 SNEGSKA (reference sequence). CDR3 sequence reads: CSAQPGGEKLFF. Here the CDR3 DNA reads TGCAGTGCTCAACCCGGGGGCGAAAAACTGTTTTTT.

The V and J genes are TRBV11-2 and TRBJ2-5, with TRBD2 identical over 8 bases. Germline V gene sequence: CDR1 SGHAT, CDR2 FQNNGV. The CDR3 consists of 16 residues. Trimming removed 5 bases from V and 5 bases from J; junction bases left unmatched: 13. The CDR3 loop is CASSPGLSGSGETQYF. In nucleotides, the CDR3 is TGTGCCAGCAGCCCTGGACTAAGCGGGAGTGGTGAGACCCAGTACTTC.